These T cell receptor beta chains were read from a single sample in a study of T cells in tumors after PD-1 blockade. Using immunoSEQ multiplex PCR, the repertoire was profiled, and TCRdb retains in-frame clones only, with some absent. The table records tens of thousands of clones, 74% of them present only once. This sample comprised PBMCs, obtained after anti-PD-1 treatment. These receptors all stem from a human donor with basal cell carcinoma. CDR3s include the opening cysteine and the closing phenylalanine or tryptophan. D genes are given only for firm matches. Clone size is not always given. Where it is, it says once, few, many or a class for expanded clones.

TRBD1 TRBJ1-2 few TRBV2 CASTQDRWDYGYTF TGTGCCAGCACCCAGGACAGGTGGGACTATGGCTACACCTTC
TRBD1 TRBJ1-5 few TRBV12-5 CCNRGGSNQPQHF TGTTGCAACAGGGGCGGGAGCAATCAGCCCCAGCATTTT
- TRBJ2-3 - TRBV5-6 CASSLVGQSTDTQYF TGTGCCAGCAGCTTGGTAGGACAAAGCACAGATACGCAGTATTTT
TRBD2 TRBJ2-3 many TRBV28 CATSGGVGDTQYF TGTGCCACTAGCGGGGGGGTAGGAGATACGCAGTATTTT
- TRBJ1-3 - TRBV18 CASSPPNQRDVNTIYF TGTGCCAGCTCACCACCTAACCAACGAGACGTAAACACCATATATTTT
- TRBJ1-6 - TRBV19 CASSISSRAVVSPLHF TGTGCCAGTAGTATATCATCGCGGGCAGTTGTTTCACCCCTCCACTTT
- TRBJ2-1 - TRBV5-1 CASSSALLNEQFF TGCGCCAGCAGCTCCGCGCTACTAAATGAGCAGTTCTTC
- TRBJ2-7 - TRBV12-3/TRBV12-4 CASSLGRLYEQYF TGTGCCAGCAGTTTAGGCAGACTTTACGAGCAGTACTTC
TRBD1 TRBJ1-2 few TRBV5-6 CASSIGPGQVSYGYGYTF TGTGCCAGCTCCATCGGCCCGGGACAGGTATCGTACGGCTATGGCTACACCTTC
- TRBJ2-3 - TRBV29-1 CSVPSAGTDTQYF TGCAGCGTCCCCTCAGCGGGTACAGATACGCAGTATTTT
- TRBJ2-7 once TRBV28 CASLGLEPAYEQYF TGTGCCAGCCTCGGGTTGGAGCCAGCCTACGAGCAGTACTTC
- TRBJ1-1 - TRBV5-5 CASSLGAWANTEAFF TGTGCCAGCAGCTTGGGGGCGTGGGCGAACACTGAAGCTTTCTTT
- TRBJ2-7 - TRBV24-1 CATSDFGLREQYF TGTGCCACCAGTGATTTCGGACTGAGGGAGCAGTACTTC
- TRBJ2-7 - TRBV21-1 CAATGQGASYEQYF TGTGCCGCCACCGGACAGGGGGCATCCTACGAGCAGTACTTC
- TRBJ2-1 - TRBV3-1/TRBV3-2 CASSERGRGRYNEQFF TGTGCCAGCAGCGAAAGGGGCAGGGGAAGATACAATGAGCAGTTCTTC
- TRBJ1-2 - TRBV5-4 CASSLGRDGYTF TGTGCCAGCAGCTTGGGGCGGGATGGCTACACCTTC
TRBD1 TRBJ1-1 - TRBV7-9 CASRPGPGQLMNTEAFF TGTGCCAGCAGACCCGGACCGGGACAGCTCATGAACACTGAAGCTTTCTTT
- TRBJ1-6 - TRBV6-1 CASSGRPLGGNSPLHF TGTGCCAGCAGTGGACGACCCCTAGGGGGTAATTCACCCCTCCACTTT
- TRBJ2-3 - TRBV7-7 CASSPGQSSTDTQYF TGTGCCAGCAGCCCCGGACAGTCTAGCACAGATACGCAGTATTTT
- TRBJ1-2 - TRBV7-8 CASKGYGYTF TGTGCCAGCAAGGGGTATGGCTACACCTTC
TRBD2 TRBJ2-1 - TRBV6-5 CASSYSAGGFRGEQFF TGTGCCAGCAGTTACTCAGCGGGGGGGTTTCGCGGTGAGCAGTTCTTC
- TRBJ2-7 - TRBV5-6 CASSLRDTSYEQYF TGTGCCAGCAGCTTGAGGGACACCTCCTACGAGCAGTACTTC
- TRBJ1-5 few TRBV28 CASSYGGRQQPQHF TGTGCCAGCAGCTACGGGGGGCGGCAACAGCCCCAGCATTTT
- TRBJ2-2 - TRBV5-1 CASSLMTLRTGELFF TGCGCCAGCAGCTTGATGACCCTGAGGACCGGGGAGCTGTTTTTT
- TRBJ2-7 few TRBV5-6 CASSAGASFPYEQYF TGTGCCAGCAGCGCTGGGGCCAGCTTCCCCTACGAGCAGTACTTC
TRBD1 TRBJ2-1 - TRBV3-1/TRBV3-2 CASSQTGYAQFF TGTGCCAGCAGCCAGACAGGGTACGCGCAGTTCTTC
- TRBJ2-1 once TRBV7-2 CASSLLRGLYNEQFF TGTGCCAGCAGCTTACTGCGGGGCCTATACAATGAGCAGTTCTTC